These 26 T cell receptor beta chains originate from one sample sequenced in a study of blood T cell repertoires in COVID-19. Sequencing used immunoSEQ multiplex PCR; TCRdb keeps in-frame clones, though not all of them. The data show about 350,000 clones, with roughly nine tenths seen just once and approximately 4.1% held by the top ten. The sequencing sample was made of peripheral blood. The source of these receptors is a woman aged 60-75 years with COVID-19, enrolled during active disease.

J is TRBJ1-2 and V is TRBV19, with TRBD1 identical over 8 bases. J was trimmed by 5 bases and V by 6 bases; bases with no gene match: 5. Germline V lookup: CDR1 LNHDA, CDR2 SQIVND (reference sequence). There are 13 residues in the CDR3. CDR3 nucleotides: TGTGCCAGTAGAACGACAGGGGTTTATGGCTACACCTTC. Translating it yields CASRTTGVYGYTF.

The rearrangement joins TRBV5-1 to TRBJ1-6; D ambiguous. Trimming left V 3 bases short and J 7 bases short, with 5 bases between. This CDR3 contains 12 residues. The germline gives CDR1 SGHRS, CDR2 YFSETQ. DNA of the CDR3: TGCGCCAGCAGCTCTATAAATTCACCCCTCCACTTT. Its protein is CASSSINSPLHF.

The table lists this clone with a count of one. This chain joins TRBV5-6 and TRBJ1-2; possibly TRBD1 for D (6 bases). Germline V gene sequence: CDR1 SGHDT, CDR2 YYEEEE. The CDR3 contains 13 residues. The V end lost 3 bases, the J end lost 5 bases, and 11 bases lay between the germline ends. As DNA, the CDR3 is TGTGCCAGCAGCTACTTACAGGGTTATGGCTACACCTTC. As protein: CASSYLQGYGYTF.

This rearrangement joins TRBV6-1 to TRBJ2-3; 8 positions agree with TRBD1. V lost 2 bases to trimming and J lost 1 base; unmatched junction nucleotides: 8. This CDR3 contains 17 residues. The germline gives CDR1 MNHNS, CDR2 SASEGT. In DNA form, the CDR3 reads TGTGCCAGCAGTGAAATCGCAGGGGGCACAGGCACAGATACGCAGTATTTT. Translated: CASSEIAGGTGTDTQYF.

The chain uses TRBV7-3 and TRBJ2-7; D uncertain. Trimming took 1 base from V and 6 from J, leaving 10 bases between them. Germline-derived CDR1 and CDR2 are SGHTA and FQGTGA. The CDR3 covers 13 residues. CDR3 in amino acids: CASSLRVKSEQYF. The CDR3, as DNA: TGTGCCAGCAGCTTAAGAGTCAAAAGCGAGCAGTACTTC.

The chain recombines TRBV18 with TRBJ1-2; 7 nucleotides agree with TRBD1. Germline CDR1 reads KGHSH; CDR2 reads LQKENI. The V segment lost 4 bases and the J segment 5 bases; nucleotides outside the gene matches: 10. The CDR3 sequence is 15 residues long. The CDR3 coding sequence is TGTGCCAGCTCACAATGGACAGGAGAAGGGTATGGCTACACCTTC. Translating gives CASSQWTGEGYGYTF.

This rearrangement joins TRBV29-1 to TRBJ1-2, with 12 bases identical to TRBD1. This CDR3 has 15 residues. Germline V CDR1 and CDR2: SQVTM, ANQGSEA. V lost 3 bases, J lost 6 bases, and 8 bases stayed unmatched. CDR3 coding DNA: TGCAGCGTTGAGCTGGGGACAGGGGGCGCAAATGGCTACACCTTC. Translation: CSVELGTGGANGYTF.

The chain carries TRBV28 and TRBJ1-5, with 8 bases fitting TRBD1. The CDR3 totals 14 residues. Germline V gene sequence: CDR1 MDHEN, CDR2 SYDVKM. The J segment lost 7 bases and the V segment lost 7 bases, leaving 9 bases of the junction unmatched. Here the CDR3 DNA reads TGTGCCAGCACCCCCCCAGGGGGCCGGCAGCCCCAGCATTTT. Protein sequence: CASTPPGGRQPQHF.

The chain carries TRBV19 and TRBJ1-1; 8 bases align to TRBD1. J was trimmed by 6 bases and V by 3 bases; bases with no gene match: 6. Germline CDR1 is LNHDA and CDR2 is SQIVND (reference sequence). This CDR3 region has 14 residues. CDR3 nucleotide sequence: TGTGCCAGTAGTATCGGACAGGGACGCGCTGAAGCTTTCTTT. This encodes CASSIGQGRAEAFF.

This clone was detected only a few times. This chain links TRBV28 with TRBJ1-3; D is possibly TRBD1 (5 bases). Trimming left V 8 bases short and J 0 bases short, with 8 bases between. Germline CDR1 reads MDHEN; CDR2 reads SYDVKM. The CDR3 totals 13 residues. Here the CDR3 reads CASGGSSGNTIYF. The CDR3 nucleotides are TGTGCCAGCGGGGGGAGCTCTGGAAACACCATATATTTT.

The chain recombines TRBV19 with TRBJ2-1; 15 nucleotides match TRBD2. CDR3 length: 20 amino acids. V lost 4 bases, J lost 0 bases, and 10 bases stayed unmatched. Germline loops: CDR1 LNHDA, CDR2 SQIVND (reference sequence). CDR3 sequence (DNA): TGTGCCAGTAGTAGTTCCGGGACTAGCGGGGGGCTGAGCTCCTACAATGAGCAGTTCTTC. Translation: CASSSSGTSGGLSSYNEQFF.

This rearrangement joins TRBV7-9 to TRBJ2-5; TRBD2 might be the D (6 bases). Germline V lookup: CDR1 SEHNR, CDR2 FQNEAQ (reference sequence). The CDR3 contains 14 residues. V gave up 4 bases and J gave up 5 bases, with 14 bases separating them. The CDR3 nucleotides read TGTGCCAGCAGCTCCGGGGGTCCGGGGGAGACCCAGTACTTC. It encodes CASSSGGPGETQYF. The complete variable domain, with remaining parts taken from reference TRBV7-9 and TRBJ2-5, reads DTGVSQNPRHKITKRGQNVTFRCDPISEHNRLYWYRQTLGQGPEFLTYFQNEAQLEKSRLLSDRFSAERPKGSFSTLEIQRTEQGDSAMYLCASSSGGPGETQYFGPGTRLLVL.

CDR3 sequence: CASSQRSNQPQHF. In DNA form, the CDR3 reads TGTGCCAGCAGTCAGCGTAGCAATCAGCCCCAGCATTTT. This chain joins TRBV6-5 and TRBJ1-5; D gene uncertain. In germline, CDR1 is MNHEY, CDR2 SVGAGI. Trimming stripped 5 bases from V and 0 bases from J, with 5 bases between. The CDR3 length is 13 residues.

This clone was detected once. The chain carries TRBV28 and TRBJ2-3; unclear D gene. Trimming pared 8 bases from V and 1 base from J, leaving 7 bases between. This CDR3 has 12 residues. CDR1 and CDR2 (germline): MDHEN, SYDVKM. DNA of the CDR3: TGTGCCAGCGCGTCCCGCACAGATACGCAGTATTTT. It translates to CASASRTDTQYF.

This clone occurred a few times. V and J are TRBV15 and TRBJ1-4; weak D call: TRBD1 (6 bases). V was cut by 3 bases and J by 7 bases, with 15 bases left in between. CDR1 and CDR2 from the germline V gene are LNHNV and YYDKDF (reference sequence). The CDR3 runs 15 residues. The CDR3 spells CATSSFDRRSEKLFF. The CDR3 DNA reads TGTGCCACCAGCAGCTTCGACAGGCGGAGTGAAAAACTGTTTTTT.

V is TRBV4-1 and J is TRBJ2-3, with a possible D match to TRBD2 (6 bases). This CDR3 contains 15 residues. Germline-derived CDR1 and CDR2 are MGHRA and YSYEKL. Trimming shortened V by 3 bases and J by 5 bases, and 15 bases separated the two germline ends. The CDR3 sequence: CASSHKEGFIDTQYF. The CDR3 DNA reads as TGCGCCAGCAGCCACAAGGAGGGGTTCATAGATACGCAGTATTTT.

This rearrangement joins TRBV18 to TRBJ1-5; 7 bases agree with TRBD1. CDR3 length: 15 amino acids. Germline lookup yields CDR1 KGHSH and CDR2 LQKENI. The V and J ends lost 6 bases and 3 bases, in that order; junction bases with no gene match: 8. This CDR3 is CASSRTGGLNQPQHF. CDR3 nucleotide sequence: TGTGCCAGCTCGCGGACAGGCGGACTCAATCAGCCCCAGCATTTT.

This clone was detected once. The CDR3 sequence: CASSPPRQREETQYF. CDR3 nucleotides: TGTGCCAGCAGTCCCCCCAGACAAAGAGAAGAGACCCAGTACTTC. The chain employs TRBV6-6 and TRBJ2-5; no firm D call. CDR1 and CDR2 from the germline V gene are MNHNY and SVGAGI (reference sequence). The CDR3 is 15 residues long. Trimming shortened V by 5 bases and J by 3 bases, and 16 bases separated the two germline ends.

The chain joins TRBV30 to TRBJ2-7; the match to TRBD1 covers 11 bases. V shed 4 bases and J 6 bases; nucleotides not matched to a gene: 5. The germline gives CDR1 GTSNPN, CDR2 SVGIG (reference sequence). The CDR3 consists of 13 residues. The CDR3: CAWTRTGGGEQYF. Written as DNA, the CDR3 is TGTGCCTGGACAAGGACAGGGGGCGGCGAGCAGTACTTC. Looking up the rest from reference TRBV30 and TRBJ2-7 gives the full variable domain: SQTIHQWPATLVQPVGSPLSLECTVEGTSNPNLYWYRQAAGRGLQLLFYSVGIGQISSEVPQNLSASRPQDRQFILSSKKLLLSDSGFYLCAWTRTGGGEQYFGPGTRLTVT.

The V gene is TRBV5-5, the J gene TRBJ1-5; 8 bases are a match to TRBD1. Germline-derived CDR1 and CDR2 are SGHKS and YYEKEE (reference sequence). This CDR3 has 16 residues. Trimming cost V 0 bases and J 6 bases; bases outside gene matches: 8. CDR3 sequence (DNA): TGTGCCAGCAGCTTGGCCCCCCAGGGGGCTACTCAGCCCCAGCATTTT. It translates to CASSLAPQGATQPQHF.

The genes are TRBV21-1 and TRBJ1-3; TRBD1, the table's D call, lacks a check against the DNA. TRBV21-1 is tagged as a pseudogene. The CDR3 extends over 16 amino acids. The CDR3 sequence: CASSKAEGVPGNTIYF. CDR3 coding DNA: TGTGCCAGCAGCAAAGCGGAAGGGGTCCCTGGAAACACCATATATTTT.

The chain is built from TRBV7-8 and TRBJ2-2, with a weak D call TRBD1 (6 bases). Per germline, CDR1 SGHVS and CDR2 FQNEAQ. The CDR3 has 14 amino acids. Trimming cost V 5 bases and J 3 bases, with 10 bases left between them. The CDR3 sequence is CASSHQGHTGELFF. The DNA for the CDR3 is TGTGCCAGCAGCCATCAGGGGCACACCGGGGAGCTGTTTTTT. The whole variable domain, filled in from reference TRBV7-8 and TRBJ2-2, reads GAGVSQSPRYKVAKRGQDVALRCDPISGHVSLFWYQQALGQGPEFLTYFQNEAQLDKSGLPSDRFFAERPEGSVSTLKIQRTQQEDSAVYLCASSHQGHTGELFFGEGSRLTVL.

This sequence joins TRBV7-6 and TRBJ1-6, with TRBD1 matching over 7 bases. V dropped 5 bases and J dropped 4; count of bases not matched to a gene: 11. This CDR3 region has 17 residues. Germline CDR1 is SGHVS and CDR2 is FNYEAQ. CDR3 coding DNA: TGTGCCAGCAGCGAAACCGGGACAGTCGGATATAATTCACCCCTCCACTTT. This sequence encodes CASSETGTVGYNSPLHF.

The chain recombines TRBV5-4 with TRBJ1-1; D possibly corresponds to TRBD1 (5 bases). Germline V gene lookup returns CDR1 SGHNT and CDR2 YYREEE (reference sequence). Trimming shortened V by 4 bases and J by 4 bases, and 20 bases separated the two germline ends. There are 16 residues in the CDR3. The CDR3 loop is CASSPPRRGYSTEAFF. The CDR3 nucleotides read TGTGCCAGCAGCCCCCCGCGGAGGGGTTATAGCACTGAAGCTTTCTTT.

V gene TRBV2 combines with J gene TRBJ2-7; TRBD1 is a possible D gene (6 bases). Germline-derived CDR1 and CDR2 are SNHLY and FYNNEI. Trimming pared 7 bases from V and 4 bases from J, leaving 17 bases between. The CDR3 runs to 14 residues. CDR3 protein: CASTPTQGIYEQYF. The CDR3 DNA follows: TGTGCCAGCACCCCCACCCAGGGGATTTACGAGCAGTACTTC.

The V and J genes are TRBV5-4 and TRBJ1-1; D unclear. The CDR3 totals 15 residues. V was clipped by 3 bases and J by 2 bases, with 14 bases between them. Germline CDR1 is SGHNT and CDR2 is YYREEE (reference sequence). The CDR3 bases are TGTGCCAGCAGCTACCAGACACGGATAAACACTGAAGCTTTCTTT. This codes for CASSYQTRINTEAFF.